This TCR beta chain was identified in a study of T cell responses to AZD1222 COVID-19 vaccine. Study-level background: Samples with a second dose at about 4 or about 12 weeks were pooled together.

This CDR3 is 13 amino acids long. Trimming cost V 8 bases and J 7 bases, with 17 bases left between them. Regarding the study as a whole: Receipt of two AZD1222 doses was followed by a rise in Spike-specific TCR breadth and depth. Dominant at 160-218 and 743-854, vaccine-associated CD4 TCRs also spanned spike. Donor demographics were predominantly white British with a female majority; clonal diversity may be underestimated.

Generated by immunoSEQ multiplex PCR, the TCRdb table keeps only in-frame clones and is missing some. The table lists over 110,000 clones, about nine tenths of them singletons. For this clone: Its target is unknown.

The J gene is TRBJ1-2, the V gene TRBV23-1; D is possibly TRBD1 (5 bases). TRBV23-1 is noted as an ORF with a role that remains uncertain. This specimen consisted of peripheral blood, obtained on day 0 of AZD1222 vaccination. The sequence came from an adult in good health. The CDR3 is CASSRGREGGYTF. The CDR3 region has the DNA TGCGCCAGCTCCCGGGGCAGGGAGGGTGGCTACACCTTC.